A single sample gave rise to the 17 T cell receptor beta chains below, sequenced in a study of blood T cells in healthy people across ages. Next came a second PCR, run for roughly 6 to 11 cycles, which used a sample-barcoded 5' primer along with a J-beta primer mix. TCRdb recomputed calls from the 5' RACE reads with MiXCR, one row per CDR3 protein. Here the sample spans hundreds of thousands of distinct CDR3 sequences, approximately 30% being singletons. The sequenced sample consisted of blood. The receptors originated from an elderly woman in good health.

This clonotype was observed many times. The chain combines TRBV3-1 with TRBJ2-1, with 9 bases matching TRBD2. Germline values: CDR1 LGHDT, CDR2 YNNKEL (reference sequence). The CDR3 length is 16 residues. Unmatched junction bases numbered 10, after V lost 3 bases and J lost 7 bases. CDR3 DNA sequence: TGTGCCAGCAGCCAGGCCCTAGCGGGGCAATGGAATGAGCAGTTCTTC. Amino acids: CASSQALAGQWNEQFF.

This clonotype turned up a few times. J is TRBJ2-2 and V is TRBV4-3; tentatively, D is TRBD1 or TRBD2 (6 bases each). This CDR3 comprises 16 residues. CDR1 and CDR2 (germline): LGHNA, YSLEER. V gave up 0 bases and J gave up 5 bases, with 13 bases separating them. The CDR3, as DNA: TGCGCCAGCAGCCAAGAGTCTAGGGGGAGGACCGGGGAGCTGTTTTTT. It translates to CASSQESRGRTGELFF.

The chain employs TRBV30 and TRBJ1-5, with D unresolved. The CDR3 totals 14 residues. With 4 bases removed from V and 5 bases from J, the gap between germline ends came to 15 bases. Germline V gene lookup returns CDR1 GTSNPN and CDR2 SVGIG (reference sequence). CDR3 sequence reads: CAWTPTRADQPQHF. As DNA, the CDR3 is TGTGCCTGGACCCCGACACGAGCGGATCAGCCCCAGCATTTT. The variable domain in full, with the rest retrieved from reference TRBV30 and TRBJ1-5, is SQTIHQWPATLVQPVGSPLSLECTVEGTSNPNLYWYRQAAGRGLQLLFYSVGIGQISSEVPQNLSASRPQDRQFILSSKKLLLSDSGFYLCAWTPTRADQPQHFGDGTRLSIL.

This clonotype was seen once. The chain links TRBV6-6 to TRBJ2-7, with TRBD1 matching 9 bases. The J segment lost 6 bases and the V segment lost 4 bases, leaving 10 bases of the junction unmatched. Germline assignment: CDR1 MNHNY and CDR2 SVGAGI (reference sequence). The CDR3 runs 15 residues. CDR3 bases: TGTGCCAGCAGTTTAAAGGGACAGGGAGGCATCGAGCAGTACTTC. Residues: CASSLKGQGGIEQYF.

This clonotype has at least ten counts. The rearrangement uses TRBV5-6 and TRBJ2-1, with 9 nucleotides matching TRBD2. The CDR3 sequence is 16 residues long. The germline V gene has CDR1 SGHDT and CDR2 YYEEEE. Trimming at V came to 5 bases and at J to 6 bases, leaving 12 bases not matched to a gene. For the CDR3, the DNA is TGTGCCAGCAGTATGGGGGGCGGGGGGGCCTCCAATGAGCAGTTCTTC. It yields the protein CASSMGGGGASNEQFF.

The sample holds many counts of this clonotype. V is TRBV9 and J is TRBJ2-7; 9 bases are a match to TRBD1. Germline V lookup: CDR1 SGDLS, CDR2 YYNGEE. The CDR3 spans 23 residues. J was trimmed by 4 bases and V by 0 bases; bases with no gene match: 29. CDR3 region: CASSVGLGTGIGSVSGSVYEQYF. CDR3 DNA: TGTGCCAGCAGCGTAGGACTGGGGACAGGGATAGGGTCCGTGTCAGGGTCCGTGTACGAGCAGTACTTC.

This CDR3 reads CASSELTRGKLFF. CDR3 sequence (DNA): TGTGCCAGCAGTGAACTGACGAGGGGCAAACTGTTTTTT. This chain joins TRBV2 and TRBJ1-4, with a possible D match to TRBD1 (5 bases). Looked up from germline, CDR1 is SNHLY and CDR2 is FYNNEI. The ends were cut back, 2 bases at V and 11 bases at J, with 12 bases in the middle. The CDR3 contains 13 residues.

This chain uses TRBV7-9 with TRBJ1-5; possible D gene TRBD1, 5 bases. V was clipped by 5 bases and J by 1 base, with 15 bases between them. This CDR3 spans 16 amino acids. CDR1 and CDR2 (germline): SEHNR, FQNEAQ (reference sequence). CDR3 region: CASSPLGVRSNQPQHF. The CDR3 DNA reads TGTGCCAGCAGCCCACTGGGGGTCCGGAGCAATCAGCCCCAGCATTTT.

In the case of this clonotype: One base away lies a much larger clone, so this may be a sequencing read error. The J gene is TRBJ2-5, the V gene TRBV13, with D perhaps TRBD2 (6 bases). This CDR3 contains 14 residues. Per germline, CDR1 PRHDT and CDR2 FYEKMQ (reference sequence). CDR3 DNA sequence: TGTCCCAGCAGCCCCCGGGAGATGAGGGAGACCCAGTACTTC. Protein: CPSSPREMRETQYF.

This clonotype has a count of ten or more. The J gene is TRBJ2-6, the V gene TRBV5-1, with unresolved D. The CDR3 covers 15 residues. V was pared by 0 bases and J by 3 bases, with 7 bases between. Germline loops: CDR1 SGHRS, CDR2 YFSETQ. CDR3 DNA: TGCGCCAGCAGCTTGGAGGGTTTTGGGGCCAACGTCCTGACTTTC. Translating it yields CASSLEGFGANVLTF.

This clonotype came up a few times. This rearrangement joins TRBV14 to TRBJ1-1; D is unresolved. V dropped 3 bases and J dropped 2 bases, with 4 bases sitting between them. This CDR3 spans 12 amino acids. Germline V gives CDR1 SGHDN, CDR2 FVKESK. The CDR3 spells CASSHYNTEAFF. As DNA, the CDR3 is TGTGCCAGCAGCCACTATAACACTGAAGCTTTCTTT.

This clonotype was picked up a small number of times. The chain links TRBV9 to TRBJ2-3; possible D gene TRBD2, 6 bases. This CDR3 region has 17 residues. Germline V CDR1 and CDR2: SGDLS, YYNGEE. V dropped 4 bases and J dropped 0 bases, with 18 bases sitting between them. The CDR3 sequence: CASSMAAGSVSTDTQYF. CDR3 bases: TGTGCCAGCAGCATGGCGGCGGGGAGCGTTAGCACAGATACGCAGTATTTT. The variable domain in full, completed from reference TRBV9 and TRBJ2-3, reads DSGVTQTPKHLITATGQRVTLRCSPRSGDLSVYWYQQSLDQGLQFLIQYYNGEERAKGNILERFSAQQFPDLHSELNLSSLELGDSALYFCASSMAAGSVSTDTQYFGPGTRLTVL.

This clonotype was detected many times. The V and J genes are TRBV4-2 and TRBJ2-6; 7 bases align to TRBD1. Losses at the gene ends were 4 bases for V and 1 base for J; bases not matched to a gene: 4. CDR3 length: 16 residues. Germline CDR1 and CDR2: LGHNA and YNFKEQ. For the CDR3, the DNA is TGTGCCAGCAGCCGTCCGACAGGGTCTGGGGCCAACGTCCTGACTTTC. The encoded protein is CASSRPTGSGANVLTF.

On this clonotype itself: This may be a read error, as it is one base from a much larger clone. The J gene is TRBJ2-7, the V gene TRBV5-1; D is possibly TRBD2 (6 bases). V was shortened by 0 bases and J by 7 bases, with 14 bases between the two germline ends. Germline lookup yields CDR1 SGHRS and CDR2 YFSETQ. This CDR3 contains 14 residues. Written as DNA, the CDR3 is TGCGCCAGCAGCTTGGCTCGGCGGGATAATGAGCAGTACTTC. As protein: CASSLARRDNEQYF.

V gene TRBV6-5 combines with J gene TRBJ2-7, with D uncertain. The CDR3 contains 12 residues. The germline V and J ends were trimmed by 2 bases and 4 bases, with 6 bases remaining between them. Germline V gene data show CDR1 as MNHEY and CDR2 as SVGAGI. The CDR3 loop reads CASSYDRYEQYF. Written as DNA, the CDR3 is TGTGCCAGCAGTTACGATAGGTACGAGCAGTACTTC.

This clonotype was counted a few times. A much larger clone sits a single nucleotide away, making a read error possible. J is TRBJ2-7 and V is TRBV5-1; 10 nucleotides agree with TRBD2. Germline trimming cut 1 base from V and 7 bases from J; bases unmatched to any gene: 14. CDR3 length equals 17 residues. The germline V gene encodes CDR1 SGHRS and CDR2 YFSETQ. The CDR3, as DNA: TGCGCCAGCAGCTTGCGGCTAGCGGGGGCAATAAGCAATGAGCAGTACTTC. Its protein is CASSLRLAGAISNEQYF.

This clonotype was detected only once. The gene calls are TRBV7-3 and TRBJ2-1; 12 nucleotides agree with TRBD2. Per the germline V gene, CDR1 is SGHTA and CDR2 is FQGTGA. This CDR3 has 16 amino acids. V lost 5 bases and J lost 10; bases outside the gene matches: 12. CDR3 in amino acids: CASSARASGGAREQFF. CDR3 sequence (DNA): TGTGCCAGCAGCGCCCGAGCTAGCGGGGGGGCGAGGGAGCAGTTCTTC.